The 12 T cell receptor beta chains below all came from one sample that was sequenced in a study of T cell responses to AZD1222 COVID-19 vaccine. Profiled with immunoSEQ multiplex PCR; TCRdb holds only in-frame clones, not every one. The table records roughly 140,000 clones, 90% to 95% of them present only once. Sequences were derived from peripheral blood, sampled on day 0 of AZD1222 vaccination. These receptors originate from an adult in good health.

This chain joins TRBV28 and TRBJ2-7; D is possibly TRBD2 (6 bases). Trimming cost V 2 bases and J 6 bases, with 20 bases left between them. The germline CDR1 and CDR2 sequences are MDHEN and SYDVKM. The CDR3 totals 16 residues. The CDR3 spells CASSLDRDLREFEQYF. CDR3 nucleotide sequence: TGTGCCAGCAGTTTAGACCGGGACCTCCGGGAGTTCGAGCAGTACTTC.

The rearrangement uses TRBV6-5 and TRBJ1-1; D is ambiguous. Trimming stripped 0 bases from V and 1 base from J, with 9 bases between. Germline V gene sequence: CDR1 MNHEY, CDR2 SVGAGI. This CDR3 has 15 residues. The CDR3 DNA reads TGTGCCAGCAGTTACTCAAGACACACGAACACTGAAGCTTTCTTT. Translation gives CASSYSRHTNTEAFF.

This chain links TRBV28 with TRBJ2-7, with D uncertain. CDR3 size: 12 residues. The V and J ends lost 4 bases and 3 bases respectively, with 7 bases between them. Germline assignment: CDR1 MDHEN and CDR2 SYDVKM. The CDR3 loop reads CASSYKDYEQYF. CDR3 in DNA: TGTGCCAGCAGTTATAAGGACTACGAGCAGTACTTC.

The gene calls are TRBV5-6 and TRBJ2-1, with D perhaps TRBD2 (5 bases). Trimming shortened V by 4 bases and J by 3 bases, and 5 bases separated the two germline ends. The CDR3 covers 12 residues. Germline assignment: CDR1 SGHDT and CDR2 YYEEEE. The CDR3 DNA reads as TGTGCCAGCAGCCGGGACTACAATGAGCAGTTCTTC. As protein: CASSRDYNEQFF.

This chain links TRBV9 with TRBJ1-1, with D perhaps TRBD1 (5 bases). Germline-derived CDR1 and CDR2 are SGDLS and YYNGEE. V was pared by 3 bases and J by 1 base, with 7 bases between. The CDR3 has 13 residues. The CDR3 protein is CASSAGTNTEAFF. CDR3 coding DNA: TGTGCCAGCAGCGCCGGGACGAACACTGAAGCTTTCTTT. Full variable domain (rest looked up from reference TRBV9 and TRBJ1-1): DSGVTQTPKHLITATGQRVTLRCSPRSGDLSVYWYQQSLDQGLQFLIQYYNGEERAKGNILERFSAQQFPDLHSELNLSSLELGDSALYFCASSAGTNTEAFFGQGTRLTVV.

The rearrangement links TRBV28 to TRBJ2-7; the match to TRBD2 covers 7 bases. The CDR3 has 17 amino acids. V trimming: 2 bases; J trimming: 3 bases; junction bases outside the gene matches: 13. Per germline, CDR1 MDHEN and CDR2 SYDVKM. The chain's CDR3 is CASSLVASGGPNYEQYF. CDR3 in DNA: TGTGCCAGCAGTTTAGTGGCTAGCGGAGGGCCTAACTACGAGCAGTACTTC.

The chain combines TRBV7-8 with TRBJ2-5; no reliable D call. Trimming cost V 3 bases and J 6 bases, with 17 bases left between them. Germline V lookup: CDR1 SGHVS, CDR2 FQNEAQ. There are 15 residues in the CDR3. Here the CDR3 DNA reads TGTGCCAGCAGCTTTCTCCGGACCCCCCCAAAGACCCAGTACTTC. Amino acid sequence: CASSFLRTPPKTQYF.

V usage is TRBV6-5 and J usage is TRBJ1-1; 10 nucleotides match TRBD1. V lost 7 bases, J lost 0 bases, and 5 bases stayed unmatched. Germline values: CDR1 MNHEY, CDR2 SVGAGI. The CDR3 extends over 15 amino acids. CDR3 protein: CASTPDRGVNTEAFF. The CDR3 nucleotides read TGTGCCAGCACCCCGGACAGGGGGGTGAACACTGAAGCTTTCTTT.

This chain connects TRBV5-4 to TRBJ2-3; D unclear. Germline-derived CDR1 and CDR2 are SGHNT and YYREEE (reference sequence). The CDR3 runs to 15 residues. Trimming shortened V by 2 bases and J by 2 bases, and 12 bases separated the two germline ends. The CDR3 sequence is CASSLGFLPTDTQYF. The CDR3 DNA is TGTGCCAGCAGCTTAGGGTTCCTCCCCACAGATACGCAGTATTTT.

This clone was seen just once. The V call is TRBV10-3, the J call TRBJ1-5, with TRBD1 matching over 7 bases. The CDR3 consists of 17 residues. Germline assignment: CDR1 ENHRY and CDR2 SYGVKD. Trimming took 3 bases from V and 0 from J; bases not matched to a gene: 8. CDR3 in DNA: TGTGCCATCAGTGACCCGGACAGGAAGGGTAGCAATCAGCCCCAGCATTTT. The encoded protein is CAISDPDRKGSNQPQHF.

The chain employs TRBV28 and TRBJ2-7; D perhaps matches TRBD2 (6 bases). The ends were cut back, 2 bases at V and 3 bases at J, with 11 bases in the middle. Germline V CDR1 and CDR2: MDHEN, SYDVKM. The CDR3 has 14 amino acids. The CDR3 protein is CASSLIPGSYEQYF. The CDR3, as DNA: TGTGCCAGCAGTTTAATTCCCGGGAGCTACGAGCAGTACTTC.

This clone appeared once. This chain joins TRBV7-9 and TRBJ2-5, with no clear D. CDR1 and CDR2 (germline): SEHNR, FQNEAQ (reference sequence). Deletions cut 2 bases from V and 4 bases from J, with 17 bases between. There are 16 residues in the CDR3. CDR3 residues: CASSLYGAGGGETQYF. The CDR3 region has the DNA TGTGCCAGCAGCTTATACGGTGCTGGTGGTGGAGAGACCCAGTACTTC.